This T cell receptor beta chain was identified during a study of cytomegalovirus exposure and HLA in healthy donors. Study-wide background: Of approximately 400 genotyped donors, roughly 81% clustered with self-reported Caucasian donors. Study results and limitations: TCR beta V segments were, for the most part, productive about 87% or about 30% of the time in an earlier analysis. The study listed approximately 160 cytomegalovirus-associated TCR beta chains.

V shed 3 bases and J shed 2 bases, with 14 bases lying between them. In germline, CDR1 is SGDLS, CDR2 YYNGEE. This CDR3 contains 15 residues. PCR used 60 Vbeta primers and 13 Jbeta primers. The protocol was immunoSEQ multiplex PCR, while the TCRdb copy is restricted to in-frame clones and leaves out a portion. The sample lists about 220,000 clones, roughly 83% seen once, with over 0.65% in the top ten. In regard to this clone: The antigen is not known. Other DNA sequences within the sample encode an identical CDR3.

Sample: PBMCs. The V call is TRBV9, the J call TRBJ1-2; TRBD1 is a possible D gene (5 bases). This receptor was identified in a boy under 10 years old in good health and CMV-seronegative. The CDR3 loop is CASSARAGLNYGYTF. In DNA, the CDR3 is TGTGCCAGCAGCGCGAGAGCGGGGCTCAACTATGGCTACACCTTC. The full variable domain, completed using reference TRBV9 and TRBJ1-2, is DSGVTQTPKHLITATGQRVTLRCSPRSGDLSVYWYQQSLDQGLQFLIQYYNGEERAKGNILERFSAQQFPDLHSELNLSSLELGDSALYFCASSARAGLNYGYTFGSGTRLTVV.